The 6 T cell receptor beta chains below come from one sample, sequenced in a study of T cell repertoires in cytomegalovirus infection (dated by TCRdb to between 2018 and 2021). The sample's treatment or condition label is to be understood as: in vitro stimulation with specific CMV peptide epitopes to enrich CMV-specific T cells. The data were produced on an Illumina HiSeq 1500. TCRdb reprocessing: public reads trimmed at Q25 with fastp, clones called with MiXCR, in-frame beta chains kept. Each entry is one CDR3 protein sequence, shown with its most common DNA and genes. The sample records roughly 49,000 distinct CDR3 sequences, roughly 22% of which are singletons. The ten largest clones add up to over 85% of the sample. Antigens of these TCRs are unknown. The input for sequencing was CD8+ T cells from cultured PBMCs, taken from culture after CMV antigen stimulation. Every receptor here comes from a human donor in good health (CMV status not recorded). Some clones in this sample may be carry-over from other donors' samples.

The table lists this clonotype with a few counts. The chain joins TRBV7-2 to TRBJ2-1, with a weak D call TRBD2 (5 bases). The V gene's germline CDR1 is SGHTA and CDR2 FQGNSA. The CDR3 contains 15 residues. Trimming removed 5 bases at V and 3 bases at J, with 14 bases between. The CDR3 loop reads CASSPEDQYYNEQFF. The DNA of the CDR3 is TGTGCCAGCAGCCCGGAGGACCAGTACTACAATGAGCAGTTCTTC.

This rearrangement joins TRBV7-6 to TRBJ2-5; 7 bases align to TRBD2. In germline, CDR1 is SGHVS, CDR2 FNYEAQ. J lost 3 bases, V lost 1 base, and 8 bases had no gene match. The CDR3 extends over 16 amino acids. CDR3 DNA sequence: TGTGCCAGCAGCTTAGGTCCGGCAGGGAGGGAAGAGACCCAGTACTTC. As protein: CASSLGPAGREETQYF.

The chain recombines TRBV7-6 with TRBJ2-5; 8 bases are shared with TRBD2. Germline CDR1 reads SGHVS; CDR2 reads FNYEAQ. Trimming took 2 bases from V and 5 from J; bases not matched to a gene: 4. There are 14 residues in the CDR3. CDR3 loop: CASSLQAGDETQYF. CDR3 nucleotides: TGTGCCAGCAGCTTACAAGCGGGGGACGAGACCCAGTACTTC.

Details on this clonotype: Germline is not matched at one junction end, which may reflect a read error. CDR3 in amino acids: CASRLGGGYTF. CDR3 DNA: TGTGCCAGCCGCTTGGGGGGGGGCTACACCTTC. V and J are TRBV5-4 and TRBJ1-2; D may be TRBD1 (5 bases). This CDR3 contains 11 residues. Germline lookup yields CDR1 SGHNT and CDR2 YYREEE (reference sequence).

This chain uses TRBV7-2 with TRBJ2-7, with D possibly being TRBD1 (5 bases). The CDR3 has 14 amino acids. The V and J ends lost 4 bases and 3 bases respectively, with 13 bases between them. The V gene's germline CDR1 is SGHTA and CDR2 FQGNSA. Here the CDR3 DNA reads TGTGCCAGCAGCTCCAAGGGGCCCAACTACGAGCAGTACTTC. This gives the protein CASSSKGPNYEQYF.

J is TRBJ1-5 and V is TRBV6-6; D ambiguous. The CDR3 is made up of 15 amino acids. The V end lost 8 bases, the J end lost 11 bases, and 25 bases lay between the germline ends. From germline, CDR1 is MNHNY and CDR2 SVGAGI (reference sequence). The CDR3 sequence is CASCVEVIPQSAQHF. The DNA of the CDR3 is TGTGCCAGCTGTGTAGAGGTAATCCCTCAGTCAGCCCAGCATTTT.